This TCR beta chain is from a study of T cell responses to AZD1222 COVID-19 vaccine. Sequencing was performed with immunoSEQ multiplex PCR; in TCRdb, only in-frame clones are kept and a portion is missing. This sample has nearly 90,000 clones, with 89% found just once. Source: peripheral blood, taken 28 days after the second AZD1222 dose. The receptor was isolated from an adult who received the AZD1222 COVID-19 vaccine.

The CDR3 loop reads CASRSDRLGGYTF. CDR3 nucleotides: TGTGCCAGCAGATCGGACAGGTTGGGGGGCTACACCTTC. The rearrangement joins TRBV7-2 to TRBJ1-2, with 7 bases aligning to TRBD1. CDR3 length: 13 residues. V lost 6 bases, J lost 8 bases, and 9 bases stayed unmatched. The germline gives CDR1 SGHTA, CDR2 FQGNSA.